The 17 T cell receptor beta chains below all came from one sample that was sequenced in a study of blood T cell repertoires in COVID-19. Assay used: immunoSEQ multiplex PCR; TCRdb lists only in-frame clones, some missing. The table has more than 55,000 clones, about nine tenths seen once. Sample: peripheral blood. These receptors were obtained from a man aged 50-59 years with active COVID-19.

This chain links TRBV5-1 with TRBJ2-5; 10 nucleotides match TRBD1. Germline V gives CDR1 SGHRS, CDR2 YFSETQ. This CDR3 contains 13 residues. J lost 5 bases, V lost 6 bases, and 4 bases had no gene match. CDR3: CASIGDRGETQYF. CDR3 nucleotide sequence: TGCGCCAGCATTGGGGACAGGGGTGAGACCCAGTACTTC. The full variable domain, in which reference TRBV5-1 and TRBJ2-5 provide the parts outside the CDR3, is KAGVTQTPRYLIKTRGQQVTLSCSPISGHRSVSWYQQTPGQGLQFLFEYFSETQRNKGNFPGRFSGRQFSNSRSEMNVSTLELGDSALYLCASIGDRGETQYFGPGTRLLVL.

The CDR3, as DNA: TGCGCCAGCAGCCAAGAAGGGAGCCCTCAGCCCCAGCATTTT. Amino acid sequence: CASSQEGSPQPQHF. The chain combines TRBV4-1 with TRBJ1-5; D unclear. The CDR3 extends over 14 amino acids. Trimming took 0 bases from V and 6 from J, leaving 9 bases between them. Looked up from germline, CDR1 is MGHRA and CDR2 is YSYEKL.

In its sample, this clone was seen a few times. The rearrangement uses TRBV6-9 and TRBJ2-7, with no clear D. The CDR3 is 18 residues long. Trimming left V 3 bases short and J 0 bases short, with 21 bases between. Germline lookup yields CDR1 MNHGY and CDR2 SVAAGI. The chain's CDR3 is CASSYTPSDTVSSYEQYF. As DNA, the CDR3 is TGTGCCAGCAGTTACACACCCTCCGACACCGTGAGCTCCTACGAGCAGTACTTC.

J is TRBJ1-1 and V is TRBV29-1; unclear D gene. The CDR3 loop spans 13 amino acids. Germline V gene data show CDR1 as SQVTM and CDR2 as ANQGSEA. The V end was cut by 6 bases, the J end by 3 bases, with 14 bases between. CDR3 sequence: CSVERGRDTEAFF. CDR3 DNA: TGCAGCGTCGAAAGAGGGAGAGACACTGAAGCTTTCTTT.

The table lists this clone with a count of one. Here the CDR3 DNA reads TGTGCCAGCCTTCAAGCGGGCCAAGGCTACGAGCAGTACTTC. The encoded protein is CASLQAGQGYEQYF. The J gene is TRBJ2-7, the V gene TRBV2; tentatively, D is TRBD2 (6 bases). With 8 bases removed from V and 3 bases from J, the gap between germline ends came to 17 bases. CDR3 length: 14 residues. Germline V CDR1 and CDR2: SNHLY, FYNNEI.

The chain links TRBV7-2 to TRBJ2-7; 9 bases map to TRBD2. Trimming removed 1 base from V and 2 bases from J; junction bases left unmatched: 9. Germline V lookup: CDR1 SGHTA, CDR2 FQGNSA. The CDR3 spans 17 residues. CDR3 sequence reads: CASSLDLMASGAYEQYF. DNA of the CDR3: TGTGCCAGCAGCTTAGATTTGATGGCTAGCGGGGCCTACGAGCAGTACTTC.

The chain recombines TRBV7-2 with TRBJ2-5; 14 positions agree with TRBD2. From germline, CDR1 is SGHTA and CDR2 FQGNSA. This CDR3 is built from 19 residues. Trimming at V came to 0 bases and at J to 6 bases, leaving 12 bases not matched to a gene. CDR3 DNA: TGTGCCAGCAGCTTAGCAATGACTAGCGGGGGGGCAACGTTGAAGACCCAGTACTTC. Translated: CASSLAMTSGGATLKTQYF.

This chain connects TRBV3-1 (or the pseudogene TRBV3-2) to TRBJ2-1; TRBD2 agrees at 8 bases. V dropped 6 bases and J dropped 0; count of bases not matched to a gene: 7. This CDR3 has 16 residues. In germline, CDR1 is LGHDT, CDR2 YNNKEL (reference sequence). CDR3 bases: TGTGCCAGCAGTTACCGGAGCGGGAGCTCCTACAATGAGCAGTTCTTC. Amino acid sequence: CASSYRSGSSYNEQFF.

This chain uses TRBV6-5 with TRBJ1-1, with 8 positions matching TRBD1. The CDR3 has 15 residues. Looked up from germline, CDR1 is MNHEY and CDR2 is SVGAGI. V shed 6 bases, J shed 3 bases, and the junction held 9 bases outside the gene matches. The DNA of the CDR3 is TGTGCCAGCAGCGAGACAGGGGTCCCTTACACTGAAGCTTTCTTT. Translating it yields CASSETGVPYTEAFF.

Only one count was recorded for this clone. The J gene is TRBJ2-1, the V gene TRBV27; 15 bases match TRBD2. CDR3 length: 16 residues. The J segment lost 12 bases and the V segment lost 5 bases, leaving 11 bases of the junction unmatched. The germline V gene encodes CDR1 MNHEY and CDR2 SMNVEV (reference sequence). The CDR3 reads CASSPNGLAGGFAQFF. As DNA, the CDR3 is TGTGCCAGCAGTCCAAACGGACTAGCGGGAGGGTTCGCGCAGTTCTTC.

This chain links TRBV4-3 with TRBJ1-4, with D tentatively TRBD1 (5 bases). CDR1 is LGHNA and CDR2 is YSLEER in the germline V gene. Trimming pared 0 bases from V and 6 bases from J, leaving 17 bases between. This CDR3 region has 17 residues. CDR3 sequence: CASSQERVGDSDEKLFF. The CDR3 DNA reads TGCGCCAGCAGCCAAGAAAGAGTAGGGGATTCGGATGAAAAACTGTTTTTT.

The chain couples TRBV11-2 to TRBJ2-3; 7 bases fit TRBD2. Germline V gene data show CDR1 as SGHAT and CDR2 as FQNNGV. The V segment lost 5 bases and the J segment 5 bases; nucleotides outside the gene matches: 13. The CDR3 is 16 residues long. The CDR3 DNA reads TGTGCCAGCAGCCCATGGGGGAGGGCTTTGGAAGATACGCAGTATTTT. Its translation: CASSPWGRALEDTQYF.

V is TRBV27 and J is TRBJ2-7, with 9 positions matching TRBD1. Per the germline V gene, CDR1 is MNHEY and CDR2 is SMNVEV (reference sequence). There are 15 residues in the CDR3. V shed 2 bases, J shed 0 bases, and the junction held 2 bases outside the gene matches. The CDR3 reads CASSLGTGFSYEQYF. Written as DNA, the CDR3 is TGTGCCAGCAGTTTAGGGACAGGGTTCTCCTACGAGCAGTACTTC.

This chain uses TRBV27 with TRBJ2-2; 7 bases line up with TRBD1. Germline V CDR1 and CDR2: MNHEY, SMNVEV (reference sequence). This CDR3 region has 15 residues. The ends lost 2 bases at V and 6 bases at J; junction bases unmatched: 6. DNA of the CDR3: TGTGCCAGCAGTTTAAACCCAGGGGGAGCCGGGGAGCTGTTTTTT. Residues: CASSLNPGGAGELFF.

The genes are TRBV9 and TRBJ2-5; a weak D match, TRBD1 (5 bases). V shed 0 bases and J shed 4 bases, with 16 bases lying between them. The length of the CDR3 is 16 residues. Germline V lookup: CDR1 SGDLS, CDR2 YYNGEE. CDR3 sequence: CASSVEGFFPLETQYF. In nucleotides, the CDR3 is TGTGCCAGCAGCGTAGAGGGGTTTTTTCCGTTAGAGACCCAGTACTTC.

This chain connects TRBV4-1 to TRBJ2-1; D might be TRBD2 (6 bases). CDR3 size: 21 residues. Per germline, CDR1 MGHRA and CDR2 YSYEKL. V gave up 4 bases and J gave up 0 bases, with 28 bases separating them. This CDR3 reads CASSRGTTSTGTTSSYNEQFF. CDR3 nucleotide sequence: TGCGCCAGCAGCCGCGGGACGACTTCTACCGGGACCACAAGCTCCTACAATGAGCAGTTCTTC.

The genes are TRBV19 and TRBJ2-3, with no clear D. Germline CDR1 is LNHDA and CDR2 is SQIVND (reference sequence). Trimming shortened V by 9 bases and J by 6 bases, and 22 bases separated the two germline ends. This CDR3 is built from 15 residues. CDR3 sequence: CASAVGTPRIDTQYF. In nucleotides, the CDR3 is TGTGCCAGCGCCGTGGGCACCCCCCGGATTGATACGCAGTATTTT. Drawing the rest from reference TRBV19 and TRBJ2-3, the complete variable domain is DGGITQSPKYLFRKEGQNVTLSCEQNLNHDAMYWYRQDPGQGLRLIYYSQIVNDFQKGDIAEGYSVSREKKESFPLTVTSAQKNPTAFYLCASAVGTPRIDTQYFGPGTRLTVL.